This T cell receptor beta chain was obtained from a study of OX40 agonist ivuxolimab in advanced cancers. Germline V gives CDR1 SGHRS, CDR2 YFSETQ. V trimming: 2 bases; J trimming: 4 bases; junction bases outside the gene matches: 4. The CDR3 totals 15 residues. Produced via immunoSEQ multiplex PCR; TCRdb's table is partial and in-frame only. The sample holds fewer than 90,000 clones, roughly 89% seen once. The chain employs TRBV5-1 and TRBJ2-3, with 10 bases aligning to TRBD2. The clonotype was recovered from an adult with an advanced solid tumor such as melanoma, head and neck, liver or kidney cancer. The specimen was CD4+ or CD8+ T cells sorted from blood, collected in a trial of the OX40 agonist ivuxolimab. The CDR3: CASSLTSGVADTQYF. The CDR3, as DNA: TGCGCCAGCAGCTTAACTAGCGGGGTGGCAGATACGCAGTATTTT.